The source of this T cell receptor (beta chain) is a study of radiation and T cells in renal cell carcinoma. Whole-study findings and limits: Tumor samples were small regions of approximately 1 g. Top 100 clonotypes averaged approximately 54% in irradiated versus around 45% in nephrectomy-only tumors.

CDR3 length: 16 amino acids. The V segment lost 0 bases and the J segment 3 bases; nucleotides outside the gene matches: 4. CDR1 is LGHNA and CDR2 is YSLEER in the germline V gene. Sequencing was performed with immunoSEQ multiplex PCR; in TCRdb, only in-frame clones are kept and a portion is missing. The data show 15,000 to 17,000 clones, with around 58% seen just once and roughly 11% held by the top ten. Concerning this clone: The antigen is unknown.

Treatment of the sample: treatment-naive control, cytoreductive nephrectomy. Treatment-naive patients without radiation supplied the control tumors at nephrectomy. The origin of this receptor is a man between 50 and 59 years old with renal cell carcinoma. Here the sequenced sample was tumor tissue, taken from a patient whose treatment was nephrectomy without radiotherapy. V gene TRBV4-3 combines with J gene TRBJ2-7; 11 bases are a match to TRBD1. CDR3 bases: TGCGCCAGCAGCCAAGACTCCGGGACAGGGGGCTACGAGCAGTACTTC. Translated, it gives CASSQDSGTGGYEQYF.